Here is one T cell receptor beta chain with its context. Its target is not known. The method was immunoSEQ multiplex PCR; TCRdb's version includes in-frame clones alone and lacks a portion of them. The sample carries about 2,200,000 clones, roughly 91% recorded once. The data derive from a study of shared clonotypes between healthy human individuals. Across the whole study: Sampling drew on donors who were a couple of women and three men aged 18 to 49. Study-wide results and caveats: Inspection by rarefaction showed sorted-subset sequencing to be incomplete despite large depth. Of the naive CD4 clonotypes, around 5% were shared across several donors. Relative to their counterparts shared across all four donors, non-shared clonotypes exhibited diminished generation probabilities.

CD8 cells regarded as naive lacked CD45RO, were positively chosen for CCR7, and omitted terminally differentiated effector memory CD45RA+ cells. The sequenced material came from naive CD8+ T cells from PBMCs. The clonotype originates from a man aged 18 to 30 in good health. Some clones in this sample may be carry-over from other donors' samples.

CDR3 protein: CASRPARGQNQPQHF. The CDR3 coding sequence is TGTGCCAGCAGACCCGCTAGGGGACAGAATCAGCCCCAGCATTTT. The V call is TRBV28, the J call TRBJ1-5; TRBD1 agrees at 7 bases. Per germline, CDR1 MDHEN and CDR2 SYDVKM. The CDR3 is 15 residues long. V dropped 6 bases and J dropped 4; count of bases not matched to a gene: 9.